One T cell receptor beta chain is described in this entry. This sample stems from a study of T cell responses to AZD1222 COVID-19 vaccine. Assay used: immunoSEQ multiplex PCR; TCRdb lists only in-frame clones, some missing. The data show about 160,000 clones, 89% seen once. Germline CDR1 is SGHKS and CDR2 is YYEKEE (reference sequence). The CDR3 length is 17 residues. The V and J ends lost 4 bases and 1 base respectively, with 17 bases between them. Sequences were derived from peripheral blood, sampled on day 0 of AZD1222 vaccination. The V call is TRBV5-5, the J call TRBJ1-4; TRBD1 is a possible D gene (6 bases). The receptor was isolated from an adult in good health. CDR3 amino acids: CASSARQGRGTNEKLFF. DNA for the CDR3: TGTGCCAGCAGCGCAAGGCAGGGGAGGGGAACTAATGAAAAACTGTTTTTT.